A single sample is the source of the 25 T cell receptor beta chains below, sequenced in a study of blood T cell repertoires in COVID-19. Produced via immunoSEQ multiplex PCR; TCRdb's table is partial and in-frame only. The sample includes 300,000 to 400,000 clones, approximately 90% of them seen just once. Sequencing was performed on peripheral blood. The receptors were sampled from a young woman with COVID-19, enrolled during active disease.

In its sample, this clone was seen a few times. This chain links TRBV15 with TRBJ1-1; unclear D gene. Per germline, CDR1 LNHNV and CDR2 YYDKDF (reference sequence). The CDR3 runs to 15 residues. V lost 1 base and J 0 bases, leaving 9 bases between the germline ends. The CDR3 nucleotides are TGTGCCACCAGCAGAGTGGAGTACCTGAACACTGAAGCTTTCTTT. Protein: CATSRVEYLNTEAFF.

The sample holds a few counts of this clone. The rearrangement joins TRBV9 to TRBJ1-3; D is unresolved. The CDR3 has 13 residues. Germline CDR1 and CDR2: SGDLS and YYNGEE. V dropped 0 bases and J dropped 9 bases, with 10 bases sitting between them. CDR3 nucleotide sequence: TGTGCCAGCAGCGTAGCTCCCCCGTCCACCATATATTTT. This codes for CASSVAPPSTIYF.

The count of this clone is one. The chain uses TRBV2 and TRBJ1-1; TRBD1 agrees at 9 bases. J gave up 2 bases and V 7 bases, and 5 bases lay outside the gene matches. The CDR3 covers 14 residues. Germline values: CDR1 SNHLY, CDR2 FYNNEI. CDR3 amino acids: CASTQDRGNTEAFF. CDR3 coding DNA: TGTGCCAGCACCCAGGACAGGGGCAACACTGAAGCTTTCTTT. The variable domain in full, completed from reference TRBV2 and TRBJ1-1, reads EPEVTQTPSHQVTQMGQEVILRCVPISNHLYFYWYRQILGQKVEFLVSFYNNEISEKSEIFDDQFSVERPDGSNFTLKIRSTKLEDSAMYFCASTQDRGNTEAFFGQGTRLTVV.

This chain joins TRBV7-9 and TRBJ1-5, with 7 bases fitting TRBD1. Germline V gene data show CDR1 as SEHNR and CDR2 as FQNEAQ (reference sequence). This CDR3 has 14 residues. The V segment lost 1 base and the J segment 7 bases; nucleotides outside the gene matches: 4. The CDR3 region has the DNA TGTGCCAGCAGCTTAGAGGGGGCCAGGCAGCCCCAGCATTTT. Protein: CASSLEGARQPQHF.

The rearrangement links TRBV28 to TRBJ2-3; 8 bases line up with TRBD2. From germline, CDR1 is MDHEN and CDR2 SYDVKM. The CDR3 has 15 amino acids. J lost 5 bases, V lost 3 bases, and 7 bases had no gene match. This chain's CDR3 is CASSFRGGFQDTQYF. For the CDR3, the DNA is TGTGCCAGCAGTTTTCGGGGGGGCTTTCAAGATACGCAGTATTTT.

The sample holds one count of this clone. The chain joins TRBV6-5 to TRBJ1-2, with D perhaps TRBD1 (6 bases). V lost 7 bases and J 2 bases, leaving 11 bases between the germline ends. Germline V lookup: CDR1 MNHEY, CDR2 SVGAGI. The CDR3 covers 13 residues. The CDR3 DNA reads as TGTGCCAGCAACCCGGACAGAAACTATGGCTACACCTTC. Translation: CASNPDRNYGYTF.

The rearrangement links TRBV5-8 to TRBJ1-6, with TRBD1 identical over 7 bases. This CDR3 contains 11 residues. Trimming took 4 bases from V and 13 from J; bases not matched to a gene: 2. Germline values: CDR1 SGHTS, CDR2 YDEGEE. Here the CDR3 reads CASSQQGPLHF. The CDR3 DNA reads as TGTGCCAGCAGCCAACAGGGGCCCCTCCACTTT.

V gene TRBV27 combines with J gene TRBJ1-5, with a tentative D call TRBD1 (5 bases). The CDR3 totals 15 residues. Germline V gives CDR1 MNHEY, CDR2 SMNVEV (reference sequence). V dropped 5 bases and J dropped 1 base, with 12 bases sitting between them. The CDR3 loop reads CASSPRQPSNQPQHF. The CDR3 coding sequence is TGTGCCAGCAGTCCAAGACAGCCCAGCAATCAGCCCCAGCATTTT.

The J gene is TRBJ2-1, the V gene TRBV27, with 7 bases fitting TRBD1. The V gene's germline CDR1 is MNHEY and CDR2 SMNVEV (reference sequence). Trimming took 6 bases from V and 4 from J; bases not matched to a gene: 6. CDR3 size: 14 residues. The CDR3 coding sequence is TGTGCCAGCAGCCGGGACAGAATATACAATGAGCAGTTCTTC. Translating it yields CASSRDRIYNEQFF.

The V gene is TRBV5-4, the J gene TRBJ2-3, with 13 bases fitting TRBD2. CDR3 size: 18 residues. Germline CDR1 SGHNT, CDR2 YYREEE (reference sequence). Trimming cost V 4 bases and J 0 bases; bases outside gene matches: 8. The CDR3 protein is CASSPGLAGATSTDTQYF. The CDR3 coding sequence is TGTGCCAGCAGCCCCGGACTAGCGGGGGCCACTAGCACAGATACGCAGTATTTT.

The CDR3 spells CASLTSGGFFQETQYF. In DNA form, the CDR3 reads TGTGCCAGCCTGACTAGCGGGGGGTTCTTCCAAGAGACCCAGTACTTC. V is TRBV2 and J is TRBJ2-5, with 13 bases identical to TRBD2. Germline loops: CDR1 SNHLY, CDR2 FYNNEI. The CDR3 has 16 amino acids. The J segment lost 1 base and the V segment lost 8 bases, leaving 7 bases of the junction unmatched.

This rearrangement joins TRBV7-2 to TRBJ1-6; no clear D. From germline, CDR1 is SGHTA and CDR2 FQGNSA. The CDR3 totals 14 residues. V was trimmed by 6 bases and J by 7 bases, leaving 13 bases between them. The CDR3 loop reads CASSRQVANSPLHF. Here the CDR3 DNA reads TGTGCCAGCAGTCGCCAAGTAGCAAATTCACCCCTCCACTTT.

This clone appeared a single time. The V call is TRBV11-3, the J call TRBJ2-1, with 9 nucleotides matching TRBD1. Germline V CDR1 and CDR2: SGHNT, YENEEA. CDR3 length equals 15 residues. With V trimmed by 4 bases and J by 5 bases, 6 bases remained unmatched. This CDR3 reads CASSSRDRANNEQFF. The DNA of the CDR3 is TGTGCCAGCAGCTCCCGGGACAGGGCCAACAATGAGCAGTTCTTC.

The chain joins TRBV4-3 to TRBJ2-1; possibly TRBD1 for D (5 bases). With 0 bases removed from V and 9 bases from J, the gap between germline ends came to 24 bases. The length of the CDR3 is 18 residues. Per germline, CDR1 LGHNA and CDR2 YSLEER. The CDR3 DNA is TGCGCCAGCAGCCAAGATCCGTCCGAGACAGCTGGCTTAGCTGAGCAGTTCTTC. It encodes CASSQDPSETAGLAEQFF.

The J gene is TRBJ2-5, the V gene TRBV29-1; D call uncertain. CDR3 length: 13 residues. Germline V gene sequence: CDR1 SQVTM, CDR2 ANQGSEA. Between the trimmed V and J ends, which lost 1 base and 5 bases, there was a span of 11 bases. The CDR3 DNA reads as TGCAGCGTTGAAGGGCCTGGTCATGAGACCCAGTACTTC. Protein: CSVEGPGHETQYF.

The chain's CDR3 is CASPPGQFSNEQFF. The CDR3 nucleotides read TGTGCCAGCCCCCCCGGACAGTTCTCCAATGAGCAGTTCTTC. The V call is TRBV2, the J call TRBJ2-1, with a possible D match to TRBD1 (6 bases). The CDR3 is 14 amino acids. Trimming took 8 bases from V and 6 from J, leaving 17 bases between them. CDR1 and CDR2 (germline): SNHLY, FYNNEI.

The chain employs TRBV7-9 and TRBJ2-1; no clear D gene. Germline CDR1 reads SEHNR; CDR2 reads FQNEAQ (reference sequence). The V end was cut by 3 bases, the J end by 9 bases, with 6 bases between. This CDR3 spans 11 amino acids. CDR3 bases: TGTGCCAGCAGCTTGATCGGTGAGCAGTTCTTC. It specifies CASSLIGEQFF.

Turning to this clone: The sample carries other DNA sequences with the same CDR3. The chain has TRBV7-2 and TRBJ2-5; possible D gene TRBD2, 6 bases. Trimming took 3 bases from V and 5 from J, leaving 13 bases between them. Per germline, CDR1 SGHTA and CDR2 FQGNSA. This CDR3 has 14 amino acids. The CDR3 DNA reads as TGTGCCAGCAGCTTTGGAGGGGCGCGTGAGACCCAGTACTTC. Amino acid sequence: CASSFGGARETQYF. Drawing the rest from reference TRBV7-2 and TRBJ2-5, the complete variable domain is GAGVSQSPSNKVTEKGKDVELRCDPISGHTALYWYRQSLGQGLEFLIYFQGNSAPDKSGLPSDRFSAERTGGSVSTLTIQRTQQEDSAVYLCASSFGGARETQYFGPGTRLLVL.

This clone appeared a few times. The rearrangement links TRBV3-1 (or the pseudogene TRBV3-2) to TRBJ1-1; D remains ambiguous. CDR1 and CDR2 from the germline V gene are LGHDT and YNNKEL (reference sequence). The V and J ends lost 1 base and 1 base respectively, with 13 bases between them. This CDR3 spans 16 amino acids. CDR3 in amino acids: CASSQVIGLANTEAFF. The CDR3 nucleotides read TGTGCCAGCAGCCAAGTTATCGGGTTGGCGAACACTGAAGCTTTCTTT.

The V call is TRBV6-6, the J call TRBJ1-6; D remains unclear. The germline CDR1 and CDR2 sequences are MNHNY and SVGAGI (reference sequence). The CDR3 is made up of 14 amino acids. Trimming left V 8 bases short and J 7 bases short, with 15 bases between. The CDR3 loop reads CASAGRSENSPLHF. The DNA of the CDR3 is TGTGCCAGCGCCGGTCGAAGCGAGAATTCACCCCTCCACTTT.

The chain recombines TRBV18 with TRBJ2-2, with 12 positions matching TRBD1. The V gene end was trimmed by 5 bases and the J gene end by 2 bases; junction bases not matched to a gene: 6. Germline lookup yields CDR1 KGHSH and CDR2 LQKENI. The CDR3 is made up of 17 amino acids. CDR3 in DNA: TGTGCCAGCTCAACCGGGACAGGGGGCTCCAACACCGGGGAGCTGTTTTTT. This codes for CASSTGTGGSNTGELFF.

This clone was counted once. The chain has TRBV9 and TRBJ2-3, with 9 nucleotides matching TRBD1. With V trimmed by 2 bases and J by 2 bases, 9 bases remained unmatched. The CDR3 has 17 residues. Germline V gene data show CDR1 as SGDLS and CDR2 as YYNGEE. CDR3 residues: CASSVLGQGLNTDTQYF. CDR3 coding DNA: TGTGCCAGCAGCGTCCTGGGACAGGGACTAAACACAGATACGCAGTATTTT.

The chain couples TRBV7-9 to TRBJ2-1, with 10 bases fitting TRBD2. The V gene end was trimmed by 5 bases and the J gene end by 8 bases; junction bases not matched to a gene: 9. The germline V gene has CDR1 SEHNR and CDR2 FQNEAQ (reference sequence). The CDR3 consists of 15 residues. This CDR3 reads CASSRERGGRDEQFF. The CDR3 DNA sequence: TGTGCCAGCAGCCGCGAGCGGGGGGGCCGGGATGAGCAGTTCTTC.

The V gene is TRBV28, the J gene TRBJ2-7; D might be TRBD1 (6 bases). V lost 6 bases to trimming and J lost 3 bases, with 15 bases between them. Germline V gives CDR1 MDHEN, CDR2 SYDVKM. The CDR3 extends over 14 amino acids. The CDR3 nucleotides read TGTGCCAGCAGCCCCGCGACAGGATTCTACGAGCAGTACGTC. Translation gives CASSPATGFYEQYV.

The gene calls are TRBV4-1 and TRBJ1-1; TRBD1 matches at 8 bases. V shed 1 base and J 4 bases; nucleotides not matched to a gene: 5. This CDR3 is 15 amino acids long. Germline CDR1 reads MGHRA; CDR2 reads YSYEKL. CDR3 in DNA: TGCGCCAGCAGCCAAGGGACAGGGTTTTTCACTGAAGCTTTCTTT. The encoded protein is CASSQGTGFFTEAFF.